What follows are 14 T cell receptor beta chains derived from one specimen sequenced in a study of response to subunit inactivated influenza vaccine. TCRdb processed the RT-PCR reads anew with MiXCR; each CDR3 protein has one entry. The sample holds around 710,000 distinct CDR3 sequences, 11% to 15% seen once. The source material was PBMCs from blood, sampled approximately 15 days before vaccination. Receptors were obtained from a man in his fifties who received an inactivated influenza vaccine.

The chain links TRBV15 to TRBJ2-7; 12 bases line up with TRBD2. In germline, CDR1 is LNHNV, CDR2 YYDKDF (reference sequence). V lost 0 bases to trimming and J lost 3 bases; unmatched junction nucleotides: 3. The length of the CDR3 is 16 residues. The chain's CDR3 is CATSRDRTSGVYEQYF. The CDR3 DNA is TGTGCCACCAGCAGAGATAGGACTAGCGGGGTCTACGAGCAGTACTTC.

This chain connects TRBV7-2 to TRBJ1-5; D gene uncertain. The CDR3 sequence is 14 residues long. Germline V gene lookup returns CDR1 SGHTA and CDR2 FQGNSA. The V end lost 5 bases, the J end lost 0 bases, and 8 bases lay between the germline ends. The DNA of the CDR3 is TGTGCCAGCAGCCCAGAATATAGCAATCAGCCCCAGCATTTT. It codes for CASSPEYSNQPQHF.

The V gene is TRBV10-3, the J gene TRBJ2-5; D is possibly TRBD2 (5 bases). Germline assignment: CDR1 ENHRY and CDR2 SYGVKD. This CDR3 region has 15 residues. The germline V and J ends were trimmed by 5 bases and 0 bases, with 13 bases remaining between them. The DNA for the CDR3 is TGTGCCATCAGTAGCCCCGGGATCTACCAAGAGACCCAGTACTTC. The encoded protein is CAISSPGIYQETQYF.

This clonotype was recorded at least ten times. The chain joins TRBV9 to TRBJ2-2; D is ambiguous. The CDR3 spans 15 residues. V dropped 0 bases and J dropped 1 base, with 7 bases sitting between them. From germline, CDR1 is SGDLS and CDR2 YYNGEE. Here the CDR3 reads CASSVVPLNTGELFF. The CDR3 nucleotides read TGTGCCAGCAGCGTAGTCCCCCTGAACACCGGGGAGCTGTTTTTT.

The chain is built from TRBV27 and TRBJ2-5; TRBD2 is a possible D gene (6 bases). The CDR3 is 15 amino acids. Per the germline V gene, CDR1 is MNHEY and CDR2 is SMNVEV (reference sequence). The V end lost 8 bases, the J end lost 5 bases, and 21 bases lay between the germline ends. The CDR3 DNA sequence: TGTGCCAGCTCCTCGGGACTTCTGGGTTTTGAGACCCAGTACTTC. Residues: CASSSGLLGFETQYF.

The gene calls are TRBV25-1 and TRBJ2-1; 14 bases match TRBD2. The CDR3 contains 15 residues. The ends lost 6 bases at V and 10 bases at J; junction bases unmatched: 8. In germline, CDR1 is MGHDK, CDR2 SYGVNS. The CDR3 DNA is TGTGCCAGCAGGACTAGCGGGAGGGCCCCGGGGGAGCAGTTCTTC. Protein sequence: CASRTSGRAPGEQFF.

The table lists this clonotype with many counts. This rearrangement joins TRBV7-3 to TRBJ2-1; 7 bases are a match to TRBD1. The CDR3 has 15 amino acids. V lost 1 base, J lost 4 bases, and 4 bases stayed unmatched. The germline CDR1 and CDR2 sequences are SGHTA and FQGTGA. In nucleotides, the CDR3 is TGTGCCAGCAGCTTAAGGGCGACAGGGTACAATGAGCAGTTCTTC. It translates to CASSLRATGYNEQFF.

This rearrangement joins TRBV3-1 to TRBJ2-3; D might be TRBD1 (5 bases). V shed 11 bases and J shed 0 bases, with 24 bases lying between them. The CDR3 spans 17 residues. Germline V CDR1 and CDR2: LGHDT, YNNKEL (reference sequence). Written as DNA, the CDR3 is TGTGCCTGCACCAAAGACTCCTTGACAGATAGCACAGATACGCAGTATTTT. It codes for CACTKDSLTDSTDTQYF.

The V and J genes are TRBV4-1 and TRBJ2-7; D assignment may be TRBD1 or TRBD2 (5 bases each). Germline V gene lookup returns CDR1 MGHRA and CDR2 YSYEKL. The CDR3 is made up of 15 amino acids. V lost 1 base, J lost 1 base, and 11 bases lay in between. DNA for the CDR3: TGCGCCAGCAGCCAAGGGGGGAGACAGTCCTACGAGCAGTACTTC. Its translation: CASSQGGRQSYEQYF.

This clonotype showed up just a few times. This chain joins TRBV3-1 and TRBJ2-7; TRBD2 agrees at 7 bases. Germline values: CDR1 LGHDT, CDR2 YNNKEL (reference sequence). This CDR3 comprises 16 residues. V shed 1 base and J 6 bases; nucleotides not matched to a gene: 12. The CDR3: CASSQGPSGAFGEQYF. As DNA, the CDR3 is TGTGCCAGCAGCCAAGGGCCCAGCGGGGCCTTTGGCGAGCAGTACTTC.

This clonotype has ten or more counts. The CDR3: CASSYSLAGGQDEQFF. CDR3 DNA sequence: TGCGCCAGCAGCTACTCACTAGCGGGGGGGCAGGATGAGCAGTTCTTC. This sequence joins TRBV5-1 and TRBJ2-1; 13 bases match TRBD2. This CDR3 has 16 amino acids. The V gene's germline CDR1 is SGHRS and CDR2 YFSETQ. Unmatched junction bases numbered 8, after V lost 3 bases and J lost 8 bases. Full variable domain (remainder filled in from reference TRBV5-1 and TRBJ2-1): KAGVTQTPRYLIKTRGQQVTLSCSPISGHRSVSWYQQTPGQGLQFLFEYFSETQRNKGNFPGRFSGRQFSNSRSEMNVSTLELGDSALYLCASSYSLAGGQDEQFFGPGTRLTVL.

In this sample, this clonotype turned up many times. CDR3 nucleotide sequence: TGTGCCAGCAGTTTACAGACGACTACGGGGCCCCAGCATTTT. Protein sequence: CASSLQTTTGPQHF. The chain has TRBV12-3 or TRBV12-4 and TRBJ1-5, with unresolved D. The length of the CDR3 is 14 residues. V was clipped by 2 bases and J by 9 bases, with 14 bases between them.

CDR3 DNA sequence: TGCAGCGCCGACAGGGGGATGGCTGAAGCTTTCTTT. Its translation: CSADRGMAEAFF. The rearrangement uses TRBV29-1 and TRBJ1-1; 9 bases line up with TRBD1. Per the germline V gene, CDR1 is SQVTM and CDR2 is ANQGSEA. With 7 bases clipped from V and 6 bases from J, the junction kept 6 bases outside the gene matches. The CDR3 sequence is 12 residues long. Supplemented by reference TRBV29-1 and TRBJ1-1, the full variable domain reads SAVISQKPSRDICQRGTSLTIQCQVDSQVTMMFWYRQQPGQSLTLIATANQGSEATYESGFVIDKFPISRPNLTFSTLTVSNMSPEDSSIYLCSADRGMAEAFFGQGTRLTVV.

This clonotype was recorded at least ten times. The CDR3 DNA is TGTGCCAGCAGCTTAGGGACTGAACTGGGGTATAATTCACCCCTCCACTTT. Translating it yields CASSLGTELGYNSPLHF. V gene TRBV7-2 combines with J gene TRBJ1-6; D gene uncertain. Germline lookup yields CDR1 SGHTA and CDR2 FQGNSA. CDR3 length: 17 residues. V dropped 1 base and J dropped 4 bases, with 14 bases sitting between them. Variable domain in full (rest from reference TRBV7-2 and TRBJ1-6): GAGVSQSPSNKVTEKGKDVELRCDPISGHTALYWYRQSLGQGLEFLIYFQGNSAPDKSGLPSDRFSAERTGGSVSTLTIQRTQQEDSAVYLCASSLGTELGYNSPLHFGNGTRLTVT.